This T cell receptor beta chain was identified in a study of identifying expanded T cells in peripheral blood. This table comes from immunoSEQ multiplex PCR, and its TCRdb copy is limited to in-frame clones, with some not included. The data contain around 95,000 clones, about 90% of them seen just once; the ten biggest clones take up about 5.9%. CDR1 LNHDA and CDR2 SQIVND come from the germline V gene (reference sequence). Deletions cut 4 bases from V and 8 bases from J, with 6 bases between. The CDR3 sequence is 11 residues long. The rearrangement uses TRBV19 and TRBJ2-1; D gene ambiguous. What was sequenced was blood. This sequence originates from a person aged 18 to 75 in good health. Here the CDR3 reads CASSKRDEQFF. The CDR3 bases are TGTGCCAGTAGTAAACGGGATGAGCAGTTCTTC.